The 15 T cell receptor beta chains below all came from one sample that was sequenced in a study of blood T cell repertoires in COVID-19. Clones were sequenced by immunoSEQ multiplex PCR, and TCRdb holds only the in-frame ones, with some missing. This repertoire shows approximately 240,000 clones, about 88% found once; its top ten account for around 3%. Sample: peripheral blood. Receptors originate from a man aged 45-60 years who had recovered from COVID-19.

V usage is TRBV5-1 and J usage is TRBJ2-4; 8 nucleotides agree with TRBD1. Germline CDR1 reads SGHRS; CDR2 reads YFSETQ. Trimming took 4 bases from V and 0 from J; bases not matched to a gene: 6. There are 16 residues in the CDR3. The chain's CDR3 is CASSPSGGKAKNIQYF. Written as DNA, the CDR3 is TGCGCCAGCAGCCCATCAGGGGGCAAAGCCAAAAACATTCAGTACTTC.

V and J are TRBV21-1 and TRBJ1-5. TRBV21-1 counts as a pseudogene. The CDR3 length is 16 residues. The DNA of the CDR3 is TGTGCCAGCAGCAAATCTCGAGGCGGGAGCAATCAGCCCCAGCATTTT. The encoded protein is CASSKSRGGSNQPQHF.

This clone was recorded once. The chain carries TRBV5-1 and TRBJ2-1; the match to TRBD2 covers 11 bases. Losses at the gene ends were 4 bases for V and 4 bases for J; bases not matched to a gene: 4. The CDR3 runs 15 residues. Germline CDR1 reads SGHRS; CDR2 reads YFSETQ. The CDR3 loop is CASSRTSGGYNEQFF. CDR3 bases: TGCGCCAGCAGCCGAACTAGCGGGGGTTACAATGAGCAGTTCTTC.

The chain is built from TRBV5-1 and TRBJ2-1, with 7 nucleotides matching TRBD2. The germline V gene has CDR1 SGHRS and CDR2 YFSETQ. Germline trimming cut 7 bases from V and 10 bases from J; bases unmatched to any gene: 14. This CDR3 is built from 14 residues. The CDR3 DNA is TGCGCCAGCGGTAAACAGAGCGGGAATCGAGAGCAGTTCTTC. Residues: CASGKQSGNREQFF.

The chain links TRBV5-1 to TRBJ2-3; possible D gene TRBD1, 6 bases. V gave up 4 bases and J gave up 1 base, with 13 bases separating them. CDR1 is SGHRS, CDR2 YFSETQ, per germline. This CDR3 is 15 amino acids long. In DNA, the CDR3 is TGCGCCAGCAGCCCGGGACAAACGGGCACAGATACGCAGTATTTT. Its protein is CASSPGQTGTDTQYF. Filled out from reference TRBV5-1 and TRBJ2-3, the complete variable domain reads KAGVTQTPRYLIKTRGQQVTLSCSPISGHRSVSWYQQTPGQGLQFLFEYFSETQRNKGNFPGRFSGRQFSNSRSEMNVSTLELGDSALYLCASSPGQTGTDTQYFGPGTRLTVL.

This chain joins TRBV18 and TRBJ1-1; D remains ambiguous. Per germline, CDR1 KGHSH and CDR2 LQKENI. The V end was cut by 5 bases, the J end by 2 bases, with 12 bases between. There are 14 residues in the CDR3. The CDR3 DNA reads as TGTGCCAGCTCAAAGACCGGGAAAAACACTGAAGCTTTCTTT. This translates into CASSKTGKNTEAFF.

This chain's CDR3 is CASSGGGPYWEKLFF. As DNA, the CDR3 is TGTGCCAGCAGCGGGGGAGGCCCCTACTGGGAAAAACTGTTTTTT. The chain couples TRBV5-8 to TRBJ1-4; D is perhaps TRBD1 (5 bases). This CDR3 region has 15 residues. Germline V lookup: CDR1 SGHTS, CDR2 YDEGEE. Trimming removed 4 bases at V and 8 bases at J, with 18 bases between.

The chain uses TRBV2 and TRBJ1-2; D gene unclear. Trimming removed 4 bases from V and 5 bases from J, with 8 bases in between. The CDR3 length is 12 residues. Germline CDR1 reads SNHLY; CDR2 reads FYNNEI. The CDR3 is CASSVQRYGYTF. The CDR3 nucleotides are TGTGCCAGCAGTGTACAGCGGTATGGCTACACCTTC.

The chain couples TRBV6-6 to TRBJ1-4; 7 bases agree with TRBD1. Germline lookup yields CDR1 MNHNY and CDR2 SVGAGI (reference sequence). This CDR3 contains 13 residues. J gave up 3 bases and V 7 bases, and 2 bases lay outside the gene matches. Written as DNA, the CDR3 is TGTGCCAGCAATACAGGGGCTAATGAAAAACTGTTTTTT. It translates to CASNTGANEKLFF.

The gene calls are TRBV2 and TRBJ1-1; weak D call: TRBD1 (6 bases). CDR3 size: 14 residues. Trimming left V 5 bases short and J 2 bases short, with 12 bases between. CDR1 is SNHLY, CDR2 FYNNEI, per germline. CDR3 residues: CASSSTGRNTEAFF. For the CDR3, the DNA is TGTGCCAGCAGTTCGACAGGCCGCAACACTGAAGCTTTCTTT.

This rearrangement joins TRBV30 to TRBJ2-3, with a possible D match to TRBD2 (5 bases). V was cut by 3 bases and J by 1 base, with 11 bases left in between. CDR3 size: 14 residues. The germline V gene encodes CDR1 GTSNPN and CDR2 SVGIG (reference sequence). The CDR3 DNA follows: TGTGCCTGGAGAGCGCCGCGGGGCACAGATACGCAGTATTTT. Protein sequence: CAWRAPRGTDTQYF. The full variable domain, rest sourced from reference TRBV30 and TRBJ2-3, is SQTIHQWPATLVQPVGSPLSLECTVEGTSNPNLYWYRQAAGRGLQLLFYSVGIGQISSEVPQNLSASRPQDRQFILSSKKLLLSDSGFYLCAWRAPRGTDTQYFGPGTRLTVL.

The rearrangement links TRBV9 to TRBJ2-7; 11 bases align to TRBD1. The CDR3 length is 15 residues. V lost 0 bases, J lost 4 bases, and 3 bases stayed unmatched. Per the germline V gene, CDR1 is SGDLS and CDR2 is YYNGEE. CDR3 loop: CASSVGGQGGYEQYF. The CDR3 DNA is TGTGCCAGCAGCGTAGGGGGACAGGGGGGTTACGAGCAGTACTTC.

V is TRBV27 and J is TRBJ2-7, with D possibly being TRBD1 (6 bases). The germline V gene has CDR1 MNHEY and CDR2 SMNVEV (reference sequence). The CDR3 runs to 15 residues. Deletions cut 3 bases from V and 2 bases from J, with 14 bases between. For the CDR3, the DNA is TGTGCCAGCAGTTTGACAGGTACGAATACCTACGAGCAGTACTTC. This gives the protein CASSLTGTNTYEQYF.

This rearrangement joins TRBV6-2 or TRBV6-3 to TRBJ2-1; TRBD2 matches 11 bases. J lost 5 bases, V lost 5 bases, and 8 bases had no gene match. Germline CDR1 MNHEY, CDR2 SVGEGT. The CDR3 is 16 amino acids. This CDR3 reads CASSRTLSGRDNEQFF. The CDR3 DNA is TGTGCCAGCAGTCGCACGCTTAGCGGGAGGGACAATGAGCAGTTCTTC.

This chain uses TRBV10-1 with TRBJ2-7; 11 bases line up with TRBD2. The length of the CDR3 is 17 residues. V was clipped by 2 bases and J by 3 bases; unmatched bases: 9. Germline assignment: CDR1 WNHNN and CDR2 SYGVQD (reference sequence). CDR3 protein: CASSESGGLAGGYEQYF. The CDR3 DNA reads TGCGCCAGCAGTGAGAGCGGTGGCCTAGCGGGAGGCTACGAGCAGTACTTC.